Shown below are 20 T cell receptor beta chains from a single sample sequenced in a study of cytomegalovirus exposure and HLA in healthy donors. The PCR ran on 60 Vbeta and 13 Jbeta primers. TCRdb's table, derived via immunoSEQ multiplex PCR, lists solely in-frame clones and lacks some. The table lists about 160,000 clones, about 75% of them singletons, with over 4.5% in the top ten. Material: PBMCs. The receptors come from a male donor in good health and CMV-seronegative.

The chain combines TRBV15 with TRBJ1-2; 12 nucleotides match TRBD1. V lost 1 base, J lost 8 bases, and 8 bases stayed unmatched. The germline CDR1 and CDR2 sequences are LNHNV and YYDKDF (reference sequence). The CDR3 runs to 16 residues. The CDR3 nucleotides are TGTGCCACCAGCAGAGGGGGGACAGGGGGCAAGGGGGGCTACACCTTC. Protein: CATSRGGTGGKGGYTF.

This chain joins TRBV9 and TRBJ1-2; D is unresolved. The CDR3 is 11 amino acids. CDR1 is SGDLS, CDR2 YYNGEE, per germline. Trimming stripped 5 bases from V and 4 bases from J, with 6 bases between. CDR3: CASSGSYGYTF. The CDR3 DNA follows: TGTGCCAGCAGTGGGAGCTATGGCTACACCTTC.

This clone has a single count. The chain employs TRBV27 and TRBJ2-1, with TRBD1 as a possible D gene (5 bases). V was pared by 1 base and J by 8 bases, with 9 bases between. This CDR3 is built from 13 residues. In germline, CDR1 is MNHEY, CDR2 SMNVEV (reference sequence). CDR3 sequence: CASSLYEGDEQFF. Here the CDR3 DNA reads TGTGCCAGCAGTTTATACGAAGGGGATGAGCAGTTCTTC.

CDR3 DNA: TGTGCCAGCAGCCCGGCCCTAGCGGGAGGCCGCGATACGCAGTATTTT. This codes for CASSPALAGGRDTQYF. The chain joins TRBV7-2 to TRBJ2-3; 11 nucleotides align to TRBD2. The CDR3 loop spans 16 amino acids. Germline values: CDR1 SGHTA, CDR2 FQGNSA. V shed 5 bases and J 6 bases; nucleotides not matched to a gene: 10.

This chain links TRBV5-1 with TRBJ2-1; 7 positions match TRBD1. The CDR3 runs to 17 residues. Germline V gene data show CDR1 as SGHRS and CDR2 as YFSETQ. Germline trimming cut 0 bases from V and 1 base from J; bases unmatched to any gene: 7. The CDR3 nucleotides are TGCGCCAGCAGCTTGGGGGGACAGTCTAAGTCCTACAATGAGCAGTTCTTC. The encoded protein is CASSLGGQSKSYNEQFF.

The chain is built from TRBV6-5 and TRBJ1-2, with TRBD1 matching 8 bases. The CDR3 is 13 residues long. Germline values: CDR1 MNHEY, CDR2 SVGAGI. V was clipped by 5 bases and J by 7 bases; unmatched bases: 6. The CDR3 loop reads CASSIDRGAGYTF. The CDR3, as DNA: TGTGCCAGCAGTATAGACAGGGGCGCTGGCTACACCTTC.

This chain uses TRBV2 with TRBJ2-7; TRBD1 might be the D (5 bases). The germline gives CDR1 SNHLY, CDR2 FYNNEI. The CDR3 has 14 amino acids. V lost 3 bases and J lost 0, with 9 bases in between. Written as DNA, the CDR3 is TGTGCCAGCAGTGAGACAGTCATCTCCTACGAGCAGTACTTC. Encoded protein: CASSETVISYEQYF.

The chain joins TRBV28 to TRBJ1-1; a possible D gene is TRBD1 (5 bases). Per the germline V gene, CDR1 is MDHEN and CDR2 is SYDVKM. V was trimmed by 10 bases and J by 4 bases, leaving 16 bases between them. The CDR3 extends over 13 amino acids. The CDR3 protein is CATLPSGPTEAFF. CDR3 coding DNA: TGTGCCACCTTACCCTCAGGGCCCACTGAAGCTTTCTTT.

This chain connects TRBV6-5 to TRBJ1-4, with D tentatively TRBD1 (5 bases). There are 16 residues in the CDR3. CDR1 is MNHEY, CDR2 SVGAGI, per germline. The V end lost 0 bases, the J end lost 6 bases, and 14 bases lay between the germline ends. The CDR3: CASSYSGPRAHEKLFF. The DNA for the CDR3 is TGTGCCAGCAGTTACTCGGGCCCCAGGGCACATGAAAAACTGTTTTTT.

This sequence joins TRBV6-4 and TRBJ1-1; D is uncertain. The germline V and J ends were trimmed by 5 bases and 0 bases, with 7 bases remaining between them. The CDR3 length is 13 residues. The germline gives CDR1 MRHNA, CDR2 SNTAGT. The CDR3 loop is CASSTQMNTEAFF. The CDR3 bases are TGTGCCAGCAGTACACAGATGAACACTGAAGCTTTCTTT.

The table lists this clone with a few counts. In the same sample, other DNA sequences code for this CDR3. This rearrangement joins TRBV7-9 to TRBJ1-5; D gene unclear. This CDR3 spans 15 amino acids. V was cut by 1 base and J by 0 bases, with 7 bases left in between. From germline, CDR1 is SEHNR and CDR2 FQNEAQ (reference sequence). CDR3 sequence (DNA): TGTGCCAGCAGCTTAGGCGGGTATAGCAATCAGCCCCAGCATTTT. Translated: CASSLGGYSNQPQHF.

As for this clone: The junction differs from germline at one of its ends, possibly a read error. This chain uses TRBV5-6 with TRBJ1-4; 7 nucleotides align to TRBD1. Germline CDR1 and CDR2: SGHDT and YYEEEE. This CDR3 has 14 amino acids. The CDR3 coding sequence is TGTGCCAGCAGCCCTCGGGGACAGCATATTAAGATCGCTTTT. This codes for CASSPRGQHIKIAF.

This clone has a handful of counts. The rearrangement joins TRBV7-8 to TRBJ2-7, with no clear D. Germline assignment: CDR1 SGHVS and CDR2 FQNEAQ. Trimming cost V 2 bases and J 1 base, with 9 bases left between them. The CDR3 length is 14 residues. The CDR3 DNA is TGTGCCAGCAGCTTAATCGGGTTTTCCTACGAGCAGTACTTC. Translated: CASSLIGFSYEQYF.

V and J are TRBV7-9 and TRBJ1-1, with D maybe TRBD1 (5 bases). The CDR3 spans 14 residues. Germline V gene data show CDR1 as SEHNR and CDR2 as FQNEAQ (reference sequence). The ends were cut back, 5 bases at V and 1 base at J, with 11 bases in the middle. Written as DNA, the CDR3 is TGTGCCAGCAGCAAACAGGACGGGAACACTGAAGCTTTCTTT. Its protein product is CASSKQDGNTEAFF.

The chain uses TRBV5-4 and TRBJ2-7, with D tentatively TRBD2 (5 bases). CDR1 SGHNT and CDR2 YYREEE come from the germline V gene (reference sequence). V lost 4 bases, J lost 4 bases, and 12 bases lay in between. The CDR3 contains 13 residues. The CDR3, as DNA: TGTGCCAGCAGCGTGAACGCGGGTTACGAGCAGTACTTC. The encoded protein is CASSVNAGYEQYF.

This clone was detected only a few times. V is TRBV10-3 and J is TRBJ2-7; tentatively, D is TRBD1 (5 bases). Germline CDR1 is ENHRY and CDR2 is SYGVKD. This CDR3 has 15 amino acids. Trimming took 2 bases from V and 0 from J, leaving 11 bases between them. CDR3 DNA sequence: TGTGCCATCAGTGAGGGACAACGGAACTCCTACGAGCAGTACTTC. As protein: CAISEGQRNSYEQYF.

This chain joins TRBV6-5 and TRBJ2-1, with TRBD2 identical over 7 bases. In germline, CDR1 is MNHEY, CDR2 SVGAGI. This CDR3 contains 15 residues. With 6 bases clipped from V and 7 bases from J, the junction kept 12 bases outside the gene matches. CDR3 bases: TGTGCCAGCAGCCTGGGGGGGATCCATTGGAATGAGCAGTTCTTC. This codes for CASSLGGIHWNEQFF.

The J gene is TRBJ1-1, the V gene TRBV30; no clear D. This CDR3 comprises 13 residues. Germline CDR1 is GTSNPN and CDR2 is SVGIG (reference sequence). Deletions cut 4 bases from V and 3 bases from J, with 12 bases between. This chain's CDR3 is CAWTGAHHTEAFF. DNA for the CDR3: TGTGCCTGGACCGGAGCGCATCACACTGAAGCTTTCTTT.

The CDR3 DNA reads as TGTGCCAGCAGCTTCTCCGGGACTAGCGGCACAGATACGCAGTATTTT. Translation: CASSFSGTSGTDTQYF. The gene calls are TRBV5-4 and TRBJ2-3; 10 bases line up with TRBD2. With V trimmed by 2 bases and J by 1 base, 4 bases remained unmatched. The CDR3 loop spans 16 amino acids. Germline V gene lookup returns CDR1 SGHNT and CDR2 YYREEE (reference sequence).

J is TRBJ2-7 and V is TRBV5-1; D gene ambiguous. Germline V gene sequence: CDR1 SGHRS, CDR2 YFSETQ. V was cut by 1 base and J by 3 bases, with 8 bases left in between. The CDR3 contains 13 residues. CDR3 nucleotide sequence: TGCGCCAGCAGCTTGTCAGGTAACTACGAGCAGTACTTC. It yields the protein CASSLSGNYEQYF.